This T cell receptor beta chain was identified in a study of a mutant IDH1 vaccine in newly diagnosed glioma. Clones were sequenced by immunoSEQ multiplex PCR, and TCRdb holds only the in-frame ones, with some missing. The table lists around 130,000 clones, just under 80% of them singletons. Remarks on this clone: The antigen is unknown.

Time point here: week 11, during vaccination. Doses comprised 300 ug of mutant IDH1 20-mer peptide each, plus topical imiquimod. The CDR3 has 15 residues. Germline V gives CDR1 MGHRA, CDR2 YSYEKL. V was pared by 0 bases and J by 6 bases, with 5 bases of the junction left unmatched. This chain links TRBV4-1 with TRBJ1-2; 9 bases are a match to TRBD1. The sample here was PBMCs, taken from a glioma patient whose treatment included an IDH1 peptide vaccine. The sequence was collected from a man aged 40-49 years with glioma. CDR3 residues: CASSQDRQGGDGYTF. CDR3 DNA sequence: TGCGCCAGCAGCCAAGATCGACAGGGGGGTGATGGCTACACCTTC.